The 26 T cell receptor beta chains below all came from one sample that was sequenced in a study of cytomegalovirus exposure and HLA in healthy donors. The PCR made use of 60 Vbeta and 13 Jbeta primers. Profiled with immunoSEQ multiplex PCR; TCRdb holds only in-frame clones, not every one. The profile covers about 160,000 clones, with around 80% appearing a single time and 6.3% taken by the ten largest. Sample: PBMCs. The receptor set was obtained from a male donor in good health and CMV-seropositive.

The V call is TRBV9, the J call TRBJ2-5; 7 bases fit TRBD2. The length of the CDR3 is 14 residues. The ends lost 5 bases at V and 5 bases at J; junction bases unmatched: 9. Germline loops: CDR1 SGDLS, CDR2 YYNGEE. The CDR3 region is CASSRAGNTETQYF. CDR3 sequence (DNA): TGTGCCAGCAGTAGAGCGGGAAACACGGAGACCCAGTACTTC.

The chain employs TRBV19 and TRBJ2-7; tentatively, D is TRBD2 (6 bases). V gave up 1 base and J gave up 3 bases, with 13 bases separating them. CDR3 length: 15 amino acids. The germline gives CDR1 LNHDA, CDR2 SQIVND (reference sequence). The CDR3 reads CASSIGFGGLYEQYF. CDR3 coding DNA: TGTGCCAGTAGTATAGGTTTCGGGGGACTCTACGAGCAGTACTTC.

The gene calls are TRBV28 and TRBJ2-7; 8 bases match TRBD2. V was pared by 6 bases and J by 3 bases, with 4 bases of the junction left unmatched. The CDR3 has 13 amino acids. CDR1 and CDR2 (germline): MDHEN, SYDVKM. The CDR3 nucleotides read TGTGCCAGCAGGTTCGGGACTAGCTACGAGCAGTACTTC. This sequence encodes CASRFGTSYEQYF.

This chain connects TRBV6-5 to TRBJ2-7; 8 bases agree with TRBD1. Per the germline V gene, CDR1 is MNHEY and CDR2 is SVGAGI. This CDR3 comprises 13 residues. With V trimmed by 5 bases and J by 12 bases, 12 bases remained unmatched. The CDR3 coding sequence is TGTGCCAGCAGTGGACAGGGAACCTTCAGAACGTACTTC. Its translation is CASSGQGTFRTYF.

The rearrangement joins TRBV27 to TRBJ2-1; tentative D call: TRBD1 (6 bases). CDR3 length: 14 residues. Germline CDR1 and CDR2: MNHEY and SMNVEV (reference sequence). V was shortened by 4 bases and J by 9 bases, with 16 bases between the two germline ends. CDR3 in DNA: TGTGCCAGCAGTTCAACTAGGGGGAATGGTGAGCAGTTCTTC. Amino acids: CASSSTRGNGEQFF.

The CDR3 sequence: CASSLELMGTARSLFF. Here the CDR3 DNA reads TGTGCCAGCAGCTTAGAACTCATGGGGACAGCCAGGTCACTGTTTTTT. The chain links TRBV11-2 to TRBJ1-4, with 7 nucleotides matching TRBD1. With V trimmed by 0 bases and J by 13 bases, 14 bases remained unmatched. Germline V gives CDR1 SGHAT, CDR2 FQNNGV. The CDR3 totals 16 residues.

This chain connects TRBV9 to TRBJ2-7; D is ambiguous. Germline V gives CDR1 SGDLS, CDR2 YYNGEE. The V gene lost 4 bases and the J gene lost 3 bases, with 17 bases spanning the gap. The CDR3 totals 15 residues. The CDR3 DNA is TGTGCCAGCAGCCCCCAGGTAGGTCCCCTCTACGAGCAGTACTTC. Translation: CASSPQVGPLYEQYF.

The chain carries TRBV4-2 and TRBJ2-3, with 11 bases that match TRBD2. V shed 1 base, J shed 0 bases, and the junction held 0 bases outside the gene matches. The CDR3 is 16 amino acids. The V gene's germline CDR1 is LGHNA and CDR2 YNFKEQ. This CDR3 is CASSQGLAGSTDTQYF. The CDR3, as DNA: TGTGCCAGCAGCCAAGGACTAGCGGGGAGCACAGATACGCAGTATTTT.

In its sample, this clone was seen once. The V gene is TRBV19, the J gene TRBJ2-3; D might be TRBD2 (6 bases). The CDR3 is 16 residues long. The V and J ends lost 1 base and 2 bases respectively, with 13 bases between them. From germline, CDR1 is LNHDA and CDR2 SQIVND (reference sequence). In DNA, the CDR3 is TGTGCCAGTAGTATAGGACTAGACGCAGACACAGATACGCAGTATTTT. It specifies CASSIGLDADTDTQYF.

The V gene is TRBV29-1, the J gene TRBJ2-7; 11 bases agree with TRBD2. V was clipped by 7 bases and J by 4 bases; unmatched bases: 3. CDR3 length: 12 residues. Germline values: CDR1 SQVTM, CDR2 ANQGSEA. The CDR3 DNA follows: TGCAGCGCCGGGACTAGCGGATACGAGCAGTACTTC. Amino acid sequence: CSAGTSGYEQYF.

This clone showed up just a few times. The V and J genes are TRBV9 and TRBJ2-5, with a weak D call TRBD2 (7 bases). The DNA end is more similar to TRBJ2-7, so the J call may be wrong. Germline CDR1 and CDR2: SGDLS and YYNGEE. The CDR3 extends over 16 amino acids. CDR3 nucleotide sequence: TGTGCCAGCAGCGAGGGGGGGAGCGTTAGCTCCTACGAGCAGTACTTC. This gives the protein CASSEGGSVSSYEQYF.

The CDR3 DNA reads TGCGCCAGCAGCTTCGGGCAGGGGCCCACTAGCGGGAGTGCCTACGAGCAGTACTTC. It yields the protein CASSFGQGPTSGSAYEQYF. This chain connects TRBV5-1 to TRBJ2-7; 11 nucleotides line up with TRBD2. The V and J ends lost 2 bases and 2 bases, in that order; junction bases with no gene match: 15. Germline loops: CDR1 SGHRS, CDR2 YFSETQ. CDR3 length: 19 amino acids.

In its sample, this clone was seen a few times. This chain joins TRBV13 and TRBJ2-1; 8 nucleotides align to TRBD2. Trimming at V came to 3 bases and at J to 3 bases, leaving 10 bases not matched to a gene. CDR1 PRHDT and CDR2 FYEKMQ come from the germline V gene (reference sequence). The CDR3 sequence is 17 residues long. This CDR3 reads CASSFSGAGERYNEQFF. CDR3 nucleotide sequence: TGTGCCAGCAGCTTTTCTGGAGCGGGAGAGCGCTACAATGAGCAGTTCTTC.

The chain uses TRBV2 and TRBJ1-1; 11 bases map to TRBD1. The germline V gene encodes CDR1 SNHLY and CDR2 FYNNEI. This CDR3 is built from 15 residues. The V segment lost 7 bases and the J segment 4 bases; nucleotides outside the gene matches: 8. The CDR3 DNA reads TGTGCCAGCAACATCAGAGGACAGGGGGCCACTGAAGCTTTCTTT. The encoded protein is CASNIRGQGATEAFF.

The gene calls are TRBV9 and TRBJ1-1; 10 bases are shared with TRBD1. After removal of 2 bases from V and 10 bases from J, the junction contained 5 bases not matched to a gene. Germline CDR1 is SGDLS and CDR2 is YYNGEE. This CDR3 is 13 amino acids long. The DNA of the CDR3 is TGTGCCAGCAGCGTCGACAGGGGGCGTGGAGCTTTCTTT. Its translation: CASSVDRGRGAFF.

The chain is built from TRBV6-1 and TRBJ1-4, with 9 bases identical to TRBD1. The CDR3 length is 16 residues. The germline V gene encodes CDR1 MNHNS and CDR2 SASEGT. Trimming cost V 1 base and J 5 bases; bases outside gene matches: 5. CDR3 sequence: CASSEGPTGGNEKLFF. DNA for the CDR3: TGTGCCAGCAGTGAAGGTCCGACAGGGGGAAATGAAAAACTGTTTTTT.

The chain carries TRBV4-1 and TRBJ2-3, with 11 nucleotides matching TRBD2. The CDR3 extends over 17 amino acids. Germline values: CDR1 MGHRA, CDR2 YSYEKL. V was pared by 0 bases and J by 1 base, with 3 bases of the junction left unmatched. The CDR3 loop reads CASSQEGTSGRTDTQYF. As DNA, the CDR3 is TGCGCCAGCAGCCAAGAGGGGACTAGCGGACGCACAGATACGCAGTATTTT.

The rearrangement links TRBV19 to TRBJ2-7; TRBD1 aligns across 9 bases. After removal of 7 bases from V and 1 base from J, the junction contained 8 bases not matched to a gene. This CDR3 has 15 residues. CDR1 is LNHDA and CDR2 is SQIVND in the germline V gene (reference sequence). The CDR3 protein is CASTPGTGRSYEQYF. The CDR3 DNA reads TGTGCCAGTACCCCCGGGACAGGGAGGTCCTACGAGCAGTACTTC. The whole variable domain, remainder taken from reference TRBV19 and TRBJ2-7, is DGGITQSPKYLFRKEGQNVTLSCEQNLNHDAMYWYRQDPGQGLRLIYYSQIVNDFQKGDIAEGYSVSREKKESFPLTVTSAQKNPTAFYLCASTPGTGRSYEQYFGPGTRLTVT.

For this clone: Other nucleotide sequences from this sample produce the same CDR3. V is TRBV29-1 and J is TRBJ1-1; no definite D call. The germline gives CDR1 SQVTM, CDR2 ANQGSEA. This CDR3 region has 10 residues. Between the trimmed V and J ends, which lost 6 bases and 2 bases, there was a span of 4 bases. The CDR3 is CSVANTEAFF. The DNA of the CDR3 is TGCAGCGTGGCAAACACTGAAGCTTTCTTT.

This clone was detected only a few times. The chain combines TRBV5-1 with TRBJ2-3, with 7 positions matching TRBD1. The CDR3 has 15 amino acids. Germline V gives CDR1 SGHRS, CDR2 YFSETQ. After removal of 2 bases from V and 5 bases from J, the junction contained 8 bases not matched to a gene. CDR3 protein: CASSFRGGAGDTQYF. Here the CDR3 DNA reads TGCGCCAGCAGCTTCCGAGGGGGCGCGGGAGATACGCAGTATTTT. The whole variable domain, filled in from reference TRBV5-1 and TRBJ2-3, reads KAGVTQTPRYLIKTRGQQVTLSCSPISGHRSVSWYQQTPGQGLQFLFEYFSETQRNKGNFPGRFSGRQFSNSRSEMNVSTLELGDSALYLCASSFRGGAGDTQYFGPGTRLTVL.

The gene calls are TRBV9 and TRBJ2-1; D ambiguous. Germline V gene lookup returns CDR1 SGDLS and CDR2 YYNGEE. The CDR3 has 10 amino acids. With 7 bases removed from V and 10 bases from J, the gap between germline ends came to 9 bases. The CDR3 region is CASGSGEQFF. The DNA for the CDR3 is TGTGCCAGCGGGTCCGGGGAGCAGTTCTTC.

The chain couples TRBV7-9 to TRBJ1-2; 12 bases agree with TRBD1. This CDR3 region has 14 residues. Unmatched junction bases numbered 6, after V lost 6 bases and J lost 7 bases. Germline V gene sequence: CDR1 SEHNR, CDR2 FQNEAQ (reference sequence). The DNA for the CDR3 is TGTGCCAGCAGTTCCGGGACAGGGGGCTCTGGCTACACCTTC. Its translation: CASSSGTGGSGYTF.

This clone was recorded a few times. V usage is TRBV11-2 and J usage is TRBJ2-7; the match to TRBD2 covers 8 bases. CDR1 is SGHAT, CDR2 FQNNGV, per germline. The CDR3 length is 15 residues. The J segment lost 3 bases and the V segment lost 0 bases, leaving 4 bases of the junction unmatched. As DNA, the CDR3 is TGTGCCAGCAGCTTAGATCCGGGAGGGATCTACGAGCAGTACTTC. Protein product: CASSLDPGGIYEQYF.

This clone was detected a few times. The chain employs TRBV9 and TRBJ2-7; D remains ambiguous. Germline-derived CDR1 and CDR2 are SGDLS and YYNGEE. V was clipped by 0 bases and J by 0 bases, with 10 bases between them. The CDR3 is made up of 15 amino acids. Written as DNA, the CDR3 is TGTGCCAGCAGCGTAGCGTCCGTGAGCTCCTACGAGCAGTACTTC. It encodes CASSVASVSSYEQYF.

The CDR3 sequence is CASSISGVSTDTQYF. The CDR3, as DNA: TGCGCCAGCAGCATCAGCGGAGTTAGCACAGATACGCAGTATTTT. This chain connects TRBV5-1 to TRBJ2-3, with a weak D call TRBD2 (5 bases). The V end lost 4 bases, the J end lost 0 bases, and 12 bases lay between the germline ends. Germline V gene sequence: CDR1 SGHRS, CDR2 YFSETQ. The CDR3 is 15 amino acids.

The chain recombines TRBV9 with TRBJ2-3; 7 nucleotides align to TRBD2. Germline lookup yields CDR1 SGDLS and CDR2 YYNGEE. The ends lost 0 bases at V and 5 bases at J; junction bases unmatched: 9. CDR3 size: 16 residues. Here the CDR3 reads CASSVDSGRAKDTQYF. In nucleotides, the CDR3 is TGTGCCAGCAGCGTAGACAGTGGGAGGGCCAAAGATACGCAGTATTTT.